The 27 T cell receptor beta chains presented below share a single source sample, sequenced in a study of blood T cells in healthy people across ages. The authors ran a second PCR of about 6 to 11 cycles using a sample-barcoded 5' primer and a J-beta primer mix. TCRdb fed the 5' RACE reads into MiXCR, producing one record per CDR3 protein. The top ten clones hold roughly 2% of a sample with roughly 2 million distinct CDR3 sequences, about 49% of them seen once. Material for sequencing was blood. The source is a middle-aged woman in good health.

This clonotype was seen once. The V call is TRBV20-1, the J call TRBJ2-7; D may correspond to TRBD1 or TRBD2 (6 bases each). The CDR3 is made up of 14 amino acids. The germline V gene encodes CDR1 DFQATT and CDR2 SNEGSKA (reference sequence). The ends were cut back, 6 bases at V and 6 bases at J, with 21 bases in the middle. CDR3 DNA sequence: TGCAGTGCCGGGAGAGCCGGGGACATACGCGAGCAGTACTTC. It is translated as CSAGRAGDIREQYF.

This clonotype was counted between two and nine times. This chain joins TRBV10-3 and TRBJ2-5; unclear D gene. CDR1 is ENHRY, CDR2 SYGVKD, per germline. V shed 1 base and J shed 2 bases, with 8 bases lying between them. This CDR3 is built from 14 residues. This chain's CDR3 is CAISEFQDQETQYF. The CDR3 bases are TGTGCCATCAGTGAGTTTCAGGATCAAGAGACCCAGTACTTC.

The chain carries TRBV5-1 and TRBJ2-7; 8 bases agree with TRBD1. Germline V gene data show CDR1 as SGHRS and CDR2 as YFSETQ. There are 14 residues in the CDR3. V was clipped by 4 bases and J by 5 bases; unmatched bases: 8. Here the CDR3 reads CASSPDRAGNEQYF. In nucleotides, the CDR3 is TGCGCCAGCAGCCCGGACAGGGCCGGAAACGAGCAGTACTTC.

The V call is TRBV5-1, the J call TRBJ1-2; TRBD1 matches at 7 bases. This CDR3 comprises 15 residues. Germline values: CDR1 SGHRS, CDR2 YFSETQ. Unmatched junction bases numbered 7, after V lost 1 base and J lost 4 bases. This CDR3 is CASSLPGTALYGYTF. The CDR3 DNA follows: TGCGCCAGCAGCTTGCCAGGGACAGCCCTCTATGGCTACACCTTC.

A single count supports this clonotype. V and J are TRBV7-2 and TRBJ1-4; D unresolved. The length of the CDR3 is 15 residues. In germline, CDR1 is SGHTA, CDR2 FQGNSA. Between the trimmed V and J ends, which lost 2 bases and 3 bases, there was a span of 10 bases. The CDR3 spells CASSLRATSNEKLFF. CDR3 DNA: TGTGCCAGCAGCTTACGAGCAACCTCTAATGAAAAACTGTTTTTT.

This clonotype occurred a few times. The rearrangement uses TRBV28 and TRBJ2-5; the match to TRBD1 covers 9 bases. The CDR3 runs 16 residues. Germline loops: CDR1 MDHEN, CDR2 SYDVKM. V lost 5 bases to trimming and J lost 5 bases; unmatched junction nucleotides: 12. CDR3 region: CASSRIRDRVRETQYF. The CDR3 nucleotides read TGTGCCAGCAGTCGAATCCGGGACAGGGTTCGGGAGACCCAGTACTTC.

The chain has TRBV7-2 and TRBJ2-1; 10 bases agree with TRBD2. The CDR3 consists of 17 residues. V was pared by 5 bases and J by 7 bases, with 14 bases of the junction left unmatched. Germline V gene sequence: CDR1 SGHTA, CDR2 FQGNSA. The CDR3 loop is CASSLSSGGYLSNEQFF. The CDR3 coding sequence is TGTGCCAGCAGCCTTTCTAGCGGGGGATATCTGAGTAATGAGCAGTTCTTC.

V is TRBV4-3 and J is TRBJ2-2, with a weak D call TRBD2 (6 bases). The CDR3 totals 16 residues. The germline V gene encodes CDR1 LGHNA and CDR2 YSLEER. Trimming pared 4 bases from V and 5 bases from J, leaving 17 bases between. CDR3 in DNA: TGCGCCAGCAGCCTTGCCCCCGGGACTGGGACCGGGGAGCTGTTTTTT. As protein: CASSLAPGTGTGELFF.

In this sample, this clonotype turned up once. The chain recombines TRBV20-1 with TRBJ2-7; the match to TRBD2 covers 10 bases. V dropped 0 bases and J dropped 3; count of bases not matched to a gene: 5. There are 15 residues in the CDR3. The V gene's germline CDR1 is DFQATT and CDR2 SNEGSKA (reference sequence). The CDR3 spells CSARDGLAVDYEQYF. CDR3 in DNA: TGCAGTGCTAGAGATGGACTAGCGGTGGACTACGAGCAGTACTTC.

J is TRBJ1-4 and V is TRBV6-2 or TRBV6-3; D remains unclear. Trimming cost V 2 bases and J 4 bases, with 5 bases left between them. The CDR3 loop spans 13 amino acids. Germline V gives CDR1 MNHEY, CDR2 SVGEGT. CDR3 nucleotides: TGTGCCAGCAGTTACCGGAATAATGAAAAACTGTTTTTT. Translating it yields CASSYRNNEKLFF.

The CDR3 protein is CASRSGLTTRVITDTQYF. Written as DNA, the CDR3 is TGTGCCAGCAGATCGGGGCTGACAACAAGGGTGATCACAGATACGCAGTATTTT. J is TRBJ2-3 and V is TRBV6-1; D is possibly TRBD1 or TRBD2 (5 bases each). CDR3 length equals 18 residues. Per germline, CDR1 MNHNS and CDR2 SASEGT. V lost 6 bases and J lost 2, with 24 bases in between.

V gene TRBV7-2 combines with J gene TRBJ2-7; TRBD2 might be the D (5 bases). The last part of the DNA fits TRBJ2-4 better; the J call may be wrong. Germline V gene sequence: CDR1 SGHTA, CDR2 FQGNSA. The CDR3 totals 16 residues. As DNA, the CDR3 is TGTGCCAGCAGCTTAGATCGGGGTTGGGCCAAAAACATTCAGTACTTC. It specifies CASSLDRGWAKNIQYF.

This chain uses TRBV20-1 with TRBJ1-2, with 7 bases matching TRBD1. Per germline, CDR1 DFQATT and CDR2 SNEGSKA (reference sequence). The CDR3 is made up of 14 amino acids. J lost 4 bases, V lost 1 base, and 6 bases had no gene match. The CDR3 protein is CSARAGDRSYGYTF. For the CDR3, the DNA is TGCAGTGCTAGAGCTGGGGACAGATCCTATGGCTACACCTTC.

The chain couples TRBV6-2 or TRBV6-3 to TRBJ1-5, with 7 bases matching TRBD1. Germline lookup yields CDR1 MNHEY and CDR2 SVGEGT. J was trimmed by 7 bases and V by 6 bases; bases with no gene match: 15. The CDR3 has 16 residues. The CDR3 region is CASRGLGTVVTQPQHF. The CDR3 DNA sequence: TGTGCCAGCAGAGGGTTGGGGACAGTGGTCACCCAGCCCCAGCATTTT.

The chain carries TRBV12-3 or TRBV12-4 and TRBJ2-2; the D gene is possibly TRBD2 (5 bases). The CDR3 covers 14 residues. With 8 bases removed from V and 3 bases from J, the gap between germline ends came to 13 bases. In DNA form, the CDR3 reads TGTGCCAGCCGCGGGCCCTTAGACACCGGGGAGCTGTTTTTT. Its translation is CASRGPLDTGELFF.

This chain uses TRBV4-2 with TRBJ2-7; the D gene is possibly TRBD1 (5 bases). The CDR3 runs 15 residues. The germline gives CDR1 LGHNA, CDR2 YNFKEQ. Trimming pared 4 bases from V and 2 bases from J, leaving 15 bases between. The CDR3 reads CASSRTRTQTYEQYF. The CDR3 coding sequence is TGTGCCAGCAGCCGAACGAGGACACAAACCTACGAGCAGTACTTC.

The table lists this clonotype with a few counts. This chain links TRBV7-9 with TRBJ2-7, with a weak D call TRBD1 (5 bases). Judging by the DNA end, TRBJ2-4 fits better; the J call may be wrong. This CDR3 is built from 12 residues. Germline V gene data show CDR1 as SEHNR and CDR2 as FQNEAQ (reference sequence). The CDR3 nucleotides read TGTGCCAGCAGGGACACGGGTGACATTCAGTACTTC. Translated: CASRDTGDIQYF.

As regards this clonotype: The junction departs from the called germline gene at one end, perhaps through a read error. The CDR3 sequence is CASSLASGGPMREQFF. CDR3 sequence (DNA): TGTGCTAGCAGCTTGGCTAGCGGGGGGCCCATGCGTGAGCAGTTCTTC. This chain uses TRBV7-7 with TRBJ2-1, with 11 bases identical to TRBD2. Germline CDR1 and CDR2: SSHAT and FNYEAQ (reference sequence). The CDR3 is 16 amino acids.

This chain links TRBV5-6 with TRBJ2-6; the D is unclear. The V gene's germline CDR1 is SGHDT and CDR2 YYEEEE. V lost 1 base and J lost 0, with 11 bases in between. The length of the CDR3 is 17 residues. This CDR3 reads CASSLWVRSSGANVLTF. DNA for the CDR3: TGTGCCAGCAGCTTGTGGGTCCGCAGCTCTGGGGCCAACGTCCTGACTTTC.

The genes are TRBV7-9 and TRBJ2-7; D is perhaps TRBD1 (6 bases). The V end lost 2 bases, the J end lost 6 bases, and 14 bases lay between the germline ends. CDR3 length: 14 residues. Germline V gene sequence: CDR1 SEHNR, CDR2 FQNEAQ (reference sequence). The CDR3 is CASSLPPQGTEQYF. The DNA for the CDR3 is TGTGCCAGCAGCTTACCCCCACAGGGTACCGAGCAGTACTTC.

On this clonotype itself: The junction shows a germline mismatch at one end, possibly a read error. The chain's CDR3 is CASSLGRGDLPSSYNGQFF. Here the CDR3 DNA reads TGTGCCAGCAGCTTGGGACGGGGGGACCTCCCGAGCTCCTACAATGGGCAGTTCTTC. The chain employs TRBV7-9 and TRBJ2-1; TRBD2 matches at 7 bases. The germline V gene encodes CDR1 SEHNR and CDR2 FQNEAQ (reference sequence). The CDR3 has 19 residues.

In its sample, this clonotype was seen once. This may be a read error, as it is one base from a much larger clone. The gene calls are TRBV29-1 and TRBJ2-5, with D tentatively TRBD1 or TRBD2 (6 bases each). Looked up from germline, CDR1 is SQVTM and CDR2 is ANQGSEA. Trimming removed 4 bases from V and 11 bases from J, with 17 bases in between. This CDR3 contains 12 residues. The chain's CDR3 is CSVADGGSKQYF. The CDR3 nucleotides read TGCAGCGTTGCCGACGGGGGCAGCAAGCAGTACTTC.

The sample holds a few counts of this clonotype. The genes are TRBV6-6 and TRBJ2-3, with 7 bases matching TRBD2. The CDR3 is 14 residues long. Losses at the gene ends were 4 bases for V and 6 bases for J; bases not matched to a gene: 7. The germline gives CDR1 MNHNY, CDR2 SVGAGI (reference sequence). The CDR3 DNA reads TGTGCCAGCAGTTCGCTTGGGGGGGAGGATACGCAGTATTTT. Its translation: CASSSLGGEDTQYF.

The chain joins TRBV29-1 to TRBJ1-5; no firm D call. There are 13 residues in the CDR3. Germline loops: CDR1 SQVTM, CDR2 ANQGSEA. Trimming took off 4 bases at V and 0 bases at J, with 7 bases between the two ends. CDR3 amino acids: CSVAVDSNQPQHF. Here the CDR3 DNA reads TGCAGCGTTGCTGTAGATAGCAATCAGCCCCAGCATTTT. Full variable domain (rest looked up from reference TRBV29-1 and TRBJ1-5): SAVISQKPSRDICQRGTSLTIQCQVDSQVTMMFWYRQQPGQSLTLIATANQGSEATYESGFVIDKFPISRPNLTFSTLTVSNMSPEDSSIYLCSVAVDSNQPQHFGDGTRLSIL.

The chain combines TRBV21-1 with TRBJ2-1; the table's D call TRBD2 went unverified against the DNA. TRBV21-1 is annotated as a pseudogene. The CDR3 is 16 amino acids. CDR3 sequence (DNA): TGTGCCAGCAGCAAAGTACTCCCAGATACCTACAATGAGCAGTTCTTC. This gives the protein CASSKVLPDTYNEQFF.

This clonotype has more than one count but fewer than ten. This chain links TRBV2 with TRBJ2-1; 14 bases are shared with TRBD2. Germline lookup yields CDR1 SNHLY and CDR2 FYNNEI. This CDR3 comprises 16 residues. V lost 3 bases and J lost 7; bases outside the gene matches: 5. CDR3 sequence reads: CASSDPRLAGGNEQFF. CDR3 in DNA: TGTGCCAGCAGTGACCCCAGACTAGCGGGGGGGAATGAGCAGTTCTTC.

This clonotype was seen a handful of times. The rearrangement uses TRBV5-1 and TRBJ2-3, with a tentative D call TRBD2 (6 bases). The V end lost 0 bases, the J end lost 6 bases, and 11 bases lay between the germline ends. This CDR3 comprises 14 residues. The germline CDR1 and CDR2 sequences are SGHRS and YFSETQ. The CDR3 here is CASSLEAGRDTQYF. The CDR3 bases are TGCGCCAGCAGCTTGGAAGCAGGGAGGGATACGCAGTATTTT.